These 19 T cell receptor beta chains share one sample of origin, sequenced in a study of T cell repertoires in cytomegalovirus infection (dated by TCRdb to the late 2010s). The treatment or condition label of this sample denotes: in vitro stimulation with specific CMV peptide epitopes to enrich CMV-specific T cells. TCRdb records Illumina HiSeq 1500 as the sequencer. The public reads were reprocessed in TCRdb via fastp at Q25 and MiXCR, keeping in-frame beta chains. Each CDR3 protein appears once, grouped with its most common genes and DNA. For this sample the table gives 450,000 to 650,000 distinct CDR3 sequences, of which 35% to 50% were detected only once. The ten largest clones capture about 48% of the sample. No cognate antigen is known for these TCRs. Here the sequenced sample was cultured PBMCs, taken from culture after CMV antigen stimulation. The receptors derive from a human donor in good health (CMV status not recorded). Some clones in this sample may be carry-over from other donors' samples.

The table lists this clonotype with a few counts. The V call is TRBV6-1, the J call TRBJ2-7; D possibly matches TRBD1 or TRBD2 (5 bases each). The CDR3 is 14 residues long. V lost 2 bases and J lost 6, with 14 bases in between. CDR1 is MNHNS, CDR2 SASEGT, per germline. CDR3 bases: TGTGCCAGCAGTGAACCCTGGGACCTTTTCGAGCAGTACTTC. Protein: CASSEPWDLFEQYF.

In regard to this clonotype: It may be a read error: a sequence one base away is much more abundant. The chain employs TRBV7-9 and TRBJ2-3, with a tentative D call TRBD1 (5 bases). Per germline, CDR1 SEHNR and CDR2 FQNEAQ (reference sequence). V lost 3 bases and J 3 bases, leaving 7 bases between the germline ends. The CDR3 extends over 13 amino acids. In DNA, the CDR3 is TGTGCCAGCAGCTTCAGGGAAACAGATACGCAGTATTTT. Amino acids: CASSFRETDTQYF.

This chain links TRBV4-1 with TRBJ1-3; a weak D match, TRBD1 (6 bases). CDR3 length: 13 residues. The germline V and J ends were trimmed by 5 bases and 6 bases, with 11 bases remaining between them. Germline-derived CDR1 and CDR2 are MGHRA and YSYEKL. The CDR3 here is CASSIRGINTIYF. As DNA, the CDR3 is TGCGCCAGCAGCATAAGGGGGATAAACACCATATATTTT.

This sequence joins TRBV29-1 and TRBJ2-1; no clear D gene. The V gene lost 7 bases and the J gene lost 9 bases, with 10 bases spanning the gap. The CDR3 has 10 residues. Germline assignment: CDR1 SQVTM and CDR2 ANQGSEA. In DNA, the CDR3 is TGCAGCGCCACCGAAGGTGAGCAGTTCTTC. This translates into CSATEGEQFF.

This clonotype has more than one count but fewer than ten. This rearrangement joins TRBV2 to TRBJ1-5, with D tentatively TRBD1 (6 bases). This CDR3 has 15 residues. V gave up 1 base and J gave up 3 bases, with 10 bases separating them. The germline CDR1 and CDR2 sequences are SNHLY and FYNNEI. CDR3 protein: CASSEGGQFNQPQHF. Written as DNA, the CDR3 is TGTGCCAGCAGTGAAGGCGGACAGTTCAATCAGCCCCAGCATTTT. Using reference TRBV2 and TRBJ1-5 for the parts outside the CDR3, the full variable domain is EPEVTQTPSHQVTQMGQEVILRCVPISNHLYFYWYRQILGQKVEFLVSFYNNEISEKSEIFDDQFSVERPDGSNFTLKIRSTKLEDSAMYFCASSEGGQFNQPQHFGDGTRLSIL.

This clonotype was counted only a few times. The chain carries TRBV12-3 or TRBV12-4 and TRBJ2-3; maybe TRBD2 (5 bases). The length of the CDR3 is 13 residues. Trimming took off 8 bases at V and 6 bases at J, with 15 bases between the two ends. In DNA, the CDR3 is TGTGCCAGCGCCCTCCTAGCCGGGGATACGCAGTATTTT. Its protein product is CASALLAGDTQYF.

CDR3 amino acids: CSAKRALGNQPQHF. CDR3 DNA: TGCAGTGCCAAGCGGGCCTTAGGGAATCAGCCCCAGCATTTT. The V and J genes are TRBV20-1 and TRBJ1-5, with D uncertain. V lost 6 bases and J lost 4, with 16 bases in between. Germline CDR1 and CDR2: DFQATT and SNEGSKA (reference sequence). The CDR3 has 14 residues.

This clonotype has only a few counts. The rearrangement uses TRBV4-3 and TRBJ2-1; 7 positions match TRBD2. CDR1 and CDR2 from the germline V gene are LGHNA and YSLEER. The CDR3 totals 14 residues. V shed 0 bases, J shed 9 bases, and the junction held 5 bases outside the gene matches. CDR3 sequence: CASSQEGSSGEQFF. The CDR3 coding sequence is TGCGCCAGCAGCCAAGAGGGTTCTAGCGGTGAGCAGTTCTTC.

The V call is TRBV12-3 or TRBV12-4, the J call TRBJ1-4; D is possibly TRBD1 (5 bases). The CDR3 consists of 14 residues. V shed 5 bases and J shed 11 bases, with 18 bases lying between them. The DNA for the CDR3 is TGTGCCAGCAGTCGGGACGGGCTTCGGCGGAAACTGTTTTTT. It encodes CASSRDGLRRKLFF.

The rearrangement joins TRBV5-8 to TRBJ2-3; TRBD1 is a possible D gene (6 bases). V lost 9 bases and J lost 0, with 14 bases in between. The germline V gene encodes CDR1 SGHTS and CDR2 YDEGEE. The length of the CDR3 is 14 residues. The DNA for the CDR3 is TGTGCCACCCGACAGGAGTCAAGCACAGATACGCAGTATTTT. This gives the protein CATRQESSTDTQYF. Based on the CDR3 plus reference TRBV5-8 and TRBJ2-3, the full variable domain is EAGVTQSPTHLIKTRGQQATLRCSPISGHTSVYWYQQALGLGLQFLLWYDEGEERNRGNFPPRFSGRQFPNYSSELNVNALELEDSALYLCATRQESSTDTQYFGPGTRLTVL.

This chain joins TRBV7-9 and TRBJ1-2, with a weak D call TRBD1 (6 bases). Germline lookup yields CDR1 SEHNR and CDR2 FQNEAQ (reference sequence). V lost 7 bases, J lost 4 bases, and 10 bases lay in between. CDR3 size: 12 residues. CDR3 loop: CASTGAFYGYTF. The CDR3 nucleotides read TGTGCCAGCACGGGGGCCTTCTATGGCTACACCTTC.

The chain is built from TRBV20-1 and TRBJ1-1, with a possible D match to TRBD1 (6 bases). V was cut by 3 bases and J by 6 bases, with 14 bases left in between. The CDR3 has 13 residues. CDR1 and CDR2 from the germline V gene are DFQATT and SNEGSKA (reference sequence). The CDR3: CSARVRGGAEAFF. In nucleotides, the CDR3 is TGCAGTGCTAGGGTCAGGGGTGGAGCTGAAGCTTTCTTT.

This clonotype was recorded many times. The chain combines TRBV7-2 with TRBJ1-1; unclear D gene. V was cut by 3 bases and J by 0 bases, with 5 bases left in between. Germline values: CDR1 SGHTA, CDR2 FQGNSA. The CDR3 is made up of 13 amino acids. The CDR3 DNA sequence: TGTGCCAGCAGCTTCCAGTTGAACACTGAAGCTTTCTTT. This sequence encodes CASSFQLNTEAFF.

CDR3 nucleotides: TGTGCCAGCAGCCAACGGACTCCGGGCGCGTACACCGGGGAGCTGTTTTTT. Translated, it gives CASSQRTPGAYTGELFF. This chain joins TRBV7-2 and TRBJ2-2; D is perhaps TRBD2 (5 bases). Germline lookup yields CDR1 SGHTA and CDR2 FQGNSA. Trimming pared 5 bases from V and 3 bases from J, leaving 19 bases between. The CDR3 runs to 17 residues.

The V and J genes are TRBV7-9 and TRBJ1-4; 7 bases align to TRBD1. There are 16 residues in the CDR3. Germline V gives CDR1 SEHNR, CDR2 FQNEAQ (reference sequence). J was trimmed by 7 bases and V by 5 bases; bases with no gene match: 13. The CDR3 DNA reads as TGTGCCAGCAGCCCCGGCCGGGGGACAGATAGTGAAAAACTGTTTTTT. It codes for CASSPGRGTDSEKLFF. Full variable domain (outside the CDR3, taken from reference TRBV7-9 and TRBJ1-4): DTGVSQNPRHKITKRGQNVTFRCDPISEHNRLYWYRQTLGQGPEFLTYFQNEAQLEKSRLLSDRFSAERPKGSFSTLEIQRTEQGDSAMYLCASSPGRGTDSEKLFFGSGTQLSVL.

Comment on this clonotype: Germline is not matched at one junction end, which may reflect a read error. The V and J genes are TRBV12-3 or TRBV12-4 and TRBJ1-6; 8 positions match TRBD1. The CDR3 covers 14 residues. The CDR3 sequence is CASTRTGNNSPLHF. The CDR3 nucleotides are TGTGCCAGCACCAGGACAGGGAATAACTCACCCCTCCACTTT.

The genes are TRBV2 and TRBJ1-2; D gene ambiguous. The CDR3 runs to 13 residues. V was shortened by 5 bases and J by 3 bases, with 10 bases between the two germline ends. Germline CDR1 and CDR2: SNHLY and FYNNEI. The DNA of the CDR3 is TGTGCCAGCAGTCGCGACATCGACTATGGCTACACCTTC. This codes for CASSRDIDYGYTF.

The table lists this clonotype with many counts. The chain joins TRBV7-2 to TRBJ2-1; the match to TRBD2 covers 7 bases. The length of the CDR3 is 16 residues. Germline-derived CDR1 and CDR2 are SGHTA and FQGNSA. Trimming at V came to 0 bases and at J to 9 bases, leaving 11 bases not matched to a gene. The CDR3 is CASSLALGGSLGEQFF. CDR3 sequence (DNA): TGTGCCAGCAGCTTAGCGCTCGGGGGGAGCCTCGGTGAGCAGTTCTTC.

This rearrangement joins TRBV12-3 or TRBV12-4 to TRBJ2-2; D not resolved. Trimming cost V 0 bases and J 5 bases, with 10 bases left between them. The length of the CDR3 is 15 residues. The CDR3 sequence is CASSLAGSRTGELFF. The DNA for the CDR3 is TGTGCCAGCAGTTTAGCAGGTTCGCGGACCGGGGAGCTGTTTTTT.